This T cell receptor (beta chain) was captured in a study of T-cell memory formation after mild COVID-19 listed by TCRdb under 2021. Context from the whole study: TCR sequence clusters from the two donors were found to be largely donor specific. In a couple of donors, T-cell clones that expanded and contracted after mild COVID-19 were tracked by sequencing TCRalpha and TCRbeta repertoires over time. Two young, previously healthy adult volunteers, one female and one male, were included in the cohort.

Ficoll-Paque density gradient centrifugation was used to isolate PBMCs. According to the germline V gene (reference sequence), CDR1 reads LGHDT and CDR2 reads YNNKEL. The CDR3 goes from the cysteine to the phenylalanine over 16 residues. Left in the record is the CDR3 DNA by itself, 48 bases read in frame from the first base. Trimming takes 0 bases from V and 1 base from J, and the germline ends sit 10 bases apart. The study at large found these results: Contracting CD4+ clones turned up mainly in the CM and EM memory subsets, whereas EMRA was where CD8+ clones were enriched. Clones contracting from day 15 to 85 had balanced CD4/CD8 phenotypes, while a second wave expanding from day 15 to 37 was biased towards CD4+. The study covered only a couple of mild cases, and larger cohorts including severe cases with pre-infection samples were considered necessary. The second-wave clones that peaked on day 37 were not confirmed to be SARS-CoV-2 specific. Some responding clones were detected in pre-infection memory, suggesting pre-existing cross-reactive memory T cells joined the SARS-CoV-2 response.

Sequencer: Illumina NovaSeq 6000. Using 5'RACE with constant-segment primers, TCRalpha and TCRbeta cDNA libraries were constructed, with sample barcodes and unique molecular identifiers added in the process. Trizol reagent was used to extract RNA from every sample. Libraries were amplified in two PCR steps, with a second sample barcode and Illumina TruSeq adapters added in the second step. Sequencing of the libraries was done on an Illumina NovaSeq, producing 2 x 150 bp paired-end reads. Under the source paper's analysis protocol: Demultiplexing of reads and collapsing into UMI-guided consensus sequences were performed with migec v1.2.7. With mixcr v2.1.11, UMI consensuses were aligned to TRA and TRB V and J templates and assembled into clonotypes. Clonotypes were classified as expanded or contracted when called significant by both edgeR and NoisET, with noise models trained on biological replicates. For edgeR calls, a false discovery rate-adjusted p below 0.01 and a log2 fold-change threshold of 1 were applied. PCA with hierarchical clustering of max-normalized trajectories of the 1000 most abundant clonotypes was used as exploratory dynamics analysis. Separately sequenced CD4+ and CD8+ repertoires were used to assign a CD4 or CD8 phenotype to each responding clone. TCRdb ran its own pipeline on the public reads, namely fastp trimming at Q25 and MiXCR clone calling, and kept in-frame beta chains. All rows with the same CDR3 protein become a single entry with the most common DNA and genes. Clone size and V and J calls follow TCRdb, not the original study. In this sample the table shows 150,000 to 200,000 distinct CDR3 sequences, roughly 28% of which occur a single time. Around 11% of the sample comes from the top ten.

This clonotype appeared a few times. Its antigen remains undetermined. There are no base qualities to consult, and no much larger clone falls within one base. The chain joins TRBV3-1 to TRBJ1-5; a weak D assignment points to TRBD1 (5 bases agree). The source material was PBMCs or a T cell subset sorted from them (not recorded which). This TCR was sampled from an adult woman who had mild COVID-19 (a few samples of this study predate the infection). The sample titles of this study are shuffled in the database, so cell type and time point are left out; the donor was told from shared clones. The CDR3 in this case is CASSQDFRASNQPQHF. The bases read TGTGCCAGCAGCCAAGATTTCAGGGCGAGCAATCAGCCCCAGCATTTT.